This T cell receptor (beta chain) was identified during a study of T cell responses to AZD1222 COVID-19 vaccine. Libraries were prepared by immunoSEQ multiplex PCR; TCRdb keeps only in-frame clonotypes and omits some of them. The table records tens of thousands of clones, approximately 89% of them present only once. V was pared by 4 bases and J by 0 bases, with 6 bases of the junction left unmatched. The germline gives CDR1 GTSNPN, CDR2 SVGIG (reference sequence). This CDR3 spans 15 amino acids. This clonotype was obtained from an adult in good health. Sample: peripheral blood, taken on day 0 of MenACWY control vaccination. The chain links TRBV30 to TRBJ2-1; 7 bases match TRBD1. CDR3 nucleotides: TGTGCCTGGAAAGATCCAGGGGGCTCCTACAATGAGCAGTTCTTC. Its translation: CAWKDPGGSYNEQFF.